These 16 T cell receptor beta chains share one sample of origin, sequenced in a study of monozygotic twins with inflammatory bowel disease. After re-calling the 5' RACE reads, TCRdb lists one entry per CDR3 protein, DNA absent. The ten top clones account for approximately 5.3%, within a sample of around 40,000 distinct CDR3 sequences. The sequenced material came from blood. The receptors shown here come from a human donor with ulcerative colitis or Crohn's disease, or a healthy co-twin of an affected twin (not recorded which).

The rearrangement uses TRBV5-6 and TRBJ2-1; the D call from TCRdb, TRBD1, cannot be confirmed without DNA. The CDR3 is 16 residues long. CDR1 and CDR2 from the germline V gene are SGHDT and YYEEEE. Here the CDR3 reads CASSERGTQWHNEQFF.

The chain employs TRBV7-9 and TRBJ2-5; checking the TCRdb D call of TRBD1 is not possible without DNA. The CDR3 contains 14 residues. Germline CDR1 reads SEHNR; CDR2 reads FQNEAQ (reference sequence). CDR3 region: CASSLAGGKETQYF.

V and J are TRBV7-2 and TRBJ2-7. The germline gives CDR1 SGHTA, CDR2 FQGNSA. CDR3 length equals 13 residues. The CDR3 reads CASSTTRSPQQYF.

The chain combines TRBV12-3 or TRBV12-4 with TRBJ2-3. The CDR3 covers 13 residues. CDR3 loop: CASSRNRWDTQYF.

The genes are TRBV20-1 and TRBJ2-1; TCRdb's assignment of TRBD2 cannot be checked, as there is no DNA. The CDR3 totals 16 residues. Germline V gene sequence: CDR1 DFQATT, CDR2 SNEGSKA (reference sequence). The CDR3 loop reads CSARGLAGGSGNEQFF.

This chain joins TRBV18 and TRBJ2-5; TCRdb names TRBD1, which stays unverified in the absence of DNA. The length of the CDR3 is 13 residues. Germline CDR1 reads KGHSH; CDR2 reads LQKENI. The CDR3 loop is CASSPGTDETQYF.

The V gene is TRBV27, the J gene TRBJ1-1; TCRdb proposes TRBD1, but this gene call is untestable without DNA. The CDR3 loop spans 15 amino acids. CDR1 MNHEY and CDR2 SMNVEV come from the germline V gene (reference sequence). The CDR3 sequence: CASRPTGADHTEAFF.

The V call is TRBV9, the J call TRBJ2-2; there is no DNA to check the TCRdb D call of TRBD1. The CDR3 runs 15 residues. Germline values: CDR1 SGDLS, CDR2 YYNGEE. CDR3 loop: CASSVEKGGVGELFF.

The chain links TRBV28 to TRBJ1-4; no DNA is available, so the TRBD1 call from TCRdb remains unchecked. The germline gives CDR1 MDHEN, CDR2 SYDVKM. The length of the CDR3 is 13 residues. The chain's CDR3 is CASSDNGGQKLFF.

This chain joins TRBV12-5 and TRBJ2-1; TCRdb picks TRBD1, but there is no DNA to check that call. The CDR3 loop spans 15 amino acids. Germline CDR1 is LGHNT and CDR2 is FRNRAP. The CDR3 loop is CASGSGQGVYNEQFF.

The CDR3 protein is CASSIQGQTQETQYF. The chain recombines TRBV7-2 with TRBJ2-5; TCRdb calls TRBD1, which cannot be checked without DNA. The CDR3 spans 15 residues. CDR1 is SGHTA and CDR2 is FQGNSA in the germline V gene.

The V and J genes are TRBV7-6 and TRBJ1-2. The V gene's germline CDR1 is SGHVS and CDR2 FNYEAQ. The CDR3 is made up of 14 amino acids. The chain's CDR3 is CASSSWEGSYGYTF.

The CDR3: CASSQGLAENEQFF. This chain uses TRBV3-1 with TRBJ2-1; TCRdb selects TRBD2, and the lack of DNA leaves this call unchecked. This CDR3 region has 14 residues. Germline CDR1 reads LGHDT; CDR2 reads YNNKEL (reference sequence).

This chain connects TRBV7-9 to TRBJ1-6; TCRdb's D call of TRBD1 is untestable without DNA. This CDR3 is built from 14 residues. CDR1 and CDR2 (germline): SEHNR, FQNEAQ (reference sequence). The CDR3 is CASSLGRGNSPLHF.

The chain employs TRBV5-4 and TRBJ1-5. The CDR3 spans 15 residues. Per germline, CDR1 SGHNT and CDR2 YYREEE (reference sequence). CDR3 sequence: CASSLDQGSNQPQHF.

CDR3 sequence: CASSSGLAGIQETQYF. The chain joins TRBV5-6 to TRBJ2-5; TCRdb lists TRBD2, though no DNA is available to test this call. CDR3 length: 16 residues. The germline gives CDR1 SGHDT, CDR2 YYEEEE. The variable domain in full, completed from reference TRBV5-6 and TRBJ2-5, reads DAGVTQSPTHLIKTRGQQVTLRCSPKSGHDTVSWYQQALGQGPQFIFQYYEEEERQRGNFPDRFSGHQFPNYSSELNVNALLLGDSALYLCASSSGLAGIQETQYFGPGTRLLVL.